The 16 T cell receptor beta chains below were found in one sample sequenced in a study of blood T cell repertoires in COVID-19. Here immunoSEQ multiplex PCR was the method, and the copy in TCRdb shows in-frame clones only, minus some. The sample yields 250,000 to 350,000 clones, 89% seen once. The sequenced material came from peripheral blood. These receptor sequences come from a woman between 35 and 50 years old who had recovered from COVID-19.

This chain links TRBV5-6 with TRBJ2-5; 8 bases are shared with TRBD2. The V and J ends lost 5 bases and 2 bases, in that order; junction bases with no gene match: 17. The CDR3 has 18 residues. In germline, CDR1 is SGHDT, CDR2 YYEEEE. The CDR3 sequence: CASRARGAGAVWQETQYF. CDR3 DNA: TGTGCCAGCAGGGCCCGGGGAGCGGGAGCGGTATGGCAAGAGACCCAGTACTTC.

CDR3 amino acids: CASGRNRPANTGELFF. For the CDR3, the DNA is TGTGCCAGCGGGAGGAACAGGCCCGCGAACACCGGGGAGCTGTTTTTT. This chain joins TRBV5-6 and TRBJ2-2; D is possibly TRBD2 (6 bases). V was cut by 7 bases and J by 0 bases, with 16 bases left in between. The CDR3 covers 16 residues. Germline V CDR1 and CDR2: SGHDT, YYEEEE.

The chain is built from TRBV29-1 and TRBJ2-5, with 7 positions matching TRBD1. The CDR3 is made up of 13 amino acids. V was clipped by 7 bases and J by 5 bases; unmatched bases: 10. Germline CDR1 SQVTM, CDR2 ANQGSEA. The CDR3 sequence: CSARQGRGETQYF. The CDR3 DNA is TGCAGCGCAAGACAGGGCCGTGGGGAGACCCAGTACTTC.

This clone has only a few counts. The rearrangement joins TRBV7-2 to TRBJ2-2; D is unresolved. The CDR3 has 14 residues. Trimming took off 8 bases at V and 4 bases at J, with 14 bases between the two ends. Germline loops: CDR1 SGHTA, CDR2 FQGNSA. The CDR3 reads CASRPPTGTGELFF. CDR3 nucleotides: TGTGCCAGCCGTCCTCCTACGGGCACCGGGGAGCTGTTTTTT.

The J gene is TRBJ1-1, the V gene TRBV6-1; perhaps TRBD1 as D (5 bases). Germline CDR1 MNHNS, CDR2 SASEGT. V was trimmed by 1 base and J by 6 bases, leaving 18 bases between them. This CDR3 has 16 amino acids. This CDR3 is CASSEGGGRWGPEAFF. In DNA, the CDR3 is TGTGCCAGCAGTGAAGGGGGCGGGAGATGGGGACCTGAAGCTTTCTTT.

The chain has TRBV5-6 and TRBJ2-4; 11 bases agree with TRBD2. CDR3 length: 17 residues. Trimming took 3 bases from V and 0 from J; bases not matched to a gene: 5. Germline V gene lookup returns CDR1 SGHDT and CDR2 YYEEEE. This CDR3 reads CASSYSGRVLAKNIQYF. CDR3 nucleotides: TGTGCCAGCAGCTATAGCGGGAGGGTACTAGCCAAAAACATTCAGTACTTC.

This chain uses TRBV27 with TRBJ2-2; D perhaps matches TRBD1 (5 bases). This CDR3 contains 15 residues. Germline assignment: CDR1 MNHEY and CDR2 SMNVEV (reference sequence). V was pared by 6 bases and J by 6 bases, with 17 bases between. As DNA, the CDR3 is TGTGCCAGCAGCCCTCGCAGGGTTTCCCCCGGGGAGCTGTTTTTT. Encoded protein: CASSPRRVSPGELFF.

This clone was counted a single time. The chain uses TRBV2 and TRBJ1-1; 7 nucleotides align to TRBD1. CDR1 and CDR2 from the germline V gene are SNHLY and FYNNEI. V gave up 6 bases and J gave up 0 bases; unmatched junction bases: 4. The length of the CDR3 is 14 residues. The CDR3 region is CASRGQPMNTEAFF. As DNA, the CDR3 is TGTGCCAGCAGGGGACAGCCTATGAACACTGAAGCTTTCTTT. The full variable domain, completed using reference TRBV2 and TRBJ1-1, is EPEVTQTPSHQVTQMGQEVILRCVPISNHLYFYWYRQILGQKVEFLVSFYNNEISEKSEIFDDQFSVERPDGSNFTLKIRSTKLEDSAMYFCASRGQPMNTEAFFGQGTRLTVV.

The genes are TRBV3-1 (or the pseudogene TRBV3-2) and TRBJ2-3; a weak D match, TRBD1 (6 bases). Deletions cut 3 bases from V and 6 bases from J, with 13 bases between. Per germline, CDR1 LGHDT and CDR2 YNNKEL (reference sequence). The CDR3 covers 14 residues. DNA for the CDR3: TGTGCCAGCAGCCAGATACAGGGTCAGGATACGCAGTATTTT. It translates to CASSQIQGQDTQYF.

This chain connects TRBV12-5 to TRBJ2-1, with TRBD2 identical over 7 bases. In germline, CDR1 is LGHNT, CDR2 FRNRAP. CDR3 length: 17 residues. After removal of 6 bases from V and 3 bases from J, the junction contained 14 bases not matched to a gene. CDR3 sequence (DNA): TGTGCTAGTGGCCCTCCTAGCGGAATATCGGACTACAATGAGCAGTTCTTC. Encoded protein: CASGPPSGISDYNEQFF.

The chain links TRBV7-8 to TRBJ2-7, with 12 nucleotides matching TRBD2. Germline loops: CDR1 SGHVS, CDR2 FQNEAQ. After removal of 2 bases from V and 3 bases from J, the junction contained 5 bases not matched to a gene. The CDR3 sequence is 16 residues long. In nucleotides, the CDR3 is TGTGCCAGCAGCTTACGGAGACTAGCGGGAGACTACGAGCAGTACTTC. Its translation: CASSLRRLAGDYEQYF. The full variable domain, rest sourced from reference TRBV7-8 and TRBJ2-7, is GAGVSQSPRYKVAKRGQDVALRCDPISGHVSLFWYQQALGQGPEFLTYFQNEAQLDKSGLPSDRFFAERPEGSVSTLKIQRTQQEDSAVYLCASSLRRLAGDYEQYFGPGTRLTVT.

This clone was detected only a few times. This chain links TRBV27 with TRBJ2-5; 7 bases fit TRBD2. The V gene end was trimmed by 2 bases and the J gene end by 4 bases; junction bases not matched to a gene: 7. Germline lookup yields CDR1 MNHEY and CDR2 SMNVEV (reference sequence). This CDR3 is built from 15 residues. As DNA, the CDR3 is TGTGCCAGCAGTTTAGGGCTAGCGGCCCCAGAGACCCAGTACTTC. It translates to CASSLGLAAPETQYF.

CDR3: CAWSVTSAGELFF. As DNA, the CDR3 is TGTGCCTGGAGTGTAACTAGCGCCGGGGAGCTGTTTTTT. The chain joins TRBV30 to TRBJ2-2; 7 bases fit TRBD2. Germline V gene data show CDR1 as GTSNPN and CDR2 as SVGIG (reference sequence). This CDR3 has 13 residues. J gave up 6 bases and V 0 bases, and 1 base lay outside the gene matches.

The rearrangement joins TRBV6-1 to TRBJ2-7; 14 positions match TRBD2. The germline V gene encodes CDR1 MNHNS and CDR2 SASEGT. Unmatched junction bases numbered 10, after V lost 3 bases and J lost 9 bases. The CDR3 contains 16 residues. The CDR3 here is CASSDLGTSGSVRQYF. The CDR3 bases are TGTGCCAGCAGTGACCTCGGGACTAGCGGGAGTGTCAGGCAGTACTTC.

This sequence joins TRBV15 and TRBJ2-4; 10 bases align to TRBD1. Germline V gene lookup returns CDR1 LNHNV and CDR2 YYDKDF (reference sequence). V lost 4 bases and J lost 7; bases outside the gene matches: 1. This CDR3 has 13 amino acids. CDR3 residues: CATSKDRGNIQYF. The CDR3 DNA sequence: TGTGCCACCAGCAAGGACAGGGGGAACATTCAGTACTTC.

The J gene is TRBJ2-2, the V gene TRBV4-1, with 12 bases matching TRBD1. Germline CDR1 is MGHRA and CDR2 is YSYEKL. The CDR3 totals 19 residues. V lost 0 bases to trimming and J lost 5 bases; unmatched junction nucleotides: 10. The CDR3 DNA sequence: TGCGCCAGCAGCCAAGATCCTTGGGGGACAGGGGGCTTTACCGGGGAGCTGTTTTTT. Its protein product is CASSQDPWGTGGFTGELFF.